This record looks at one TCR beta chain sequence and its context. This sample is part of a study of early T cells in non-severe SARS-CoV-2 infection. The CDR3 loop spans 20 amino acids. Germline CDR1 is SQVTM and CDR2 is ANQGSEA. The ends lost 6 bases at V and 3 bases at J; junction bases unmatched: 20. TCRdb reprocessed the 5' RACE reads with MiXCR, giving one entry per CDR3 protein. The data show 87,000 or so distinct CDR3 sequences, 10% to 15% seen once. Sequencing used whole blood. This receptor was identified in an adult who was a healthcare worker with PCR-confirmed SARS-CoV-2 infection or an uninfected control (not recorded which). The genes are TRBV29-1 and TRBJ2-1; 13 positions match TRBD2. CDR3 DNA sequence: TGCAGCGTCCCCCCCACCTTTCTCGGGACTAGCGGGGCCCGCTACAATGAGCAGTTCTTC. It translates to CSVPPTFLGTSGARYNEQFF.